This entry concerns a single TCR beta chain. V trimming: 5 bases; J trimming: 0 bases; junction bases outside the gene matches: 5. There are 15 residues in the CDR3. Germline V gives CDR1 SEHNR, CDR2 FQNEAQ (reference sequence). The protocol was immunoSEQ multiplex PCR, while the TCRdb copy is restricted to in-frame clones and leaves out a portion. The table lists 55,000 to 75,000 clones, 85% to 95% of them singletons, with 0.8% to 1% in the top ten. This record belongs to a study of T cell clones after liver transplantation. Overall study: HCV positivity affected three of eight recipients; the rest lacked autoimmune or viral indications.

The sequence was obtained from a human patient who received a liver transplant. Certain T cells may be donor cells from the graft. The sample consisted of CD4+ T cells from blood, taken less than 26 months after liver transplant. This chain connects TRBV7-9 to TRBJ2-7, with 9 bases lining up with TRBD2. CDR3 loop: CASSANSGSSYEQYF. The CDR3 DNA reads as TGTGCCAGCAGCGCGAATAGCGGGAGCTCCTACGAGCAGTACTTC.